The T cell receptor (beta chain) described here comes from a study of OX40 agonist ivuxolimab in advanced cancers. Across the whole study: In this trial design, patients received ivuxolimab intravenously at 0.01 to 10 mg/kg every 2 weeks. People in dose escalation had one of these cancers: hepatocellular carcinoma, melanoma, renal cell or head and neck cancer.

Germline CDR1 and CDR2: SEHNR and FQNEAQ (reference sequence). This CDR3 is 15 amino acids long. The J segment lost 2 bases and the V segment lost 1 base, leaving 2 bases of the junction unmatched. Generated by immunoSEQ multiplex PCR, the TCRdb table keeps only in-frame clones and is missing some. The data contain 15,000 to 25,000 clones, approximately 91% of them singletons. Study observations and caveats: The expanded peripheral T cells' antigen specificity was not determined. Some nonresponders likewise displayed low normalized T-cell clonal expansion.

In regard to this clone: Its antigen is not known.

The origin of this receptor is an adult with an advanced solid tumor such as melanoma, head and neck, liver or kidney cancer. This chain joins TRBV7-9 and TRBJ1-2; 9 bases are shared with TRBD1. Source: CD4+ or CD8+ T cells sorted from blood, taken in a trial of the OX40 agonist ivuxolimab. CDR3 sequence reads: CASSLVGTGNYGYTF. In DNA, the CDR3 is TGTGCCAGCAGCTTAGTTGGGACAGGGAACTATGGCTACACCTTC.